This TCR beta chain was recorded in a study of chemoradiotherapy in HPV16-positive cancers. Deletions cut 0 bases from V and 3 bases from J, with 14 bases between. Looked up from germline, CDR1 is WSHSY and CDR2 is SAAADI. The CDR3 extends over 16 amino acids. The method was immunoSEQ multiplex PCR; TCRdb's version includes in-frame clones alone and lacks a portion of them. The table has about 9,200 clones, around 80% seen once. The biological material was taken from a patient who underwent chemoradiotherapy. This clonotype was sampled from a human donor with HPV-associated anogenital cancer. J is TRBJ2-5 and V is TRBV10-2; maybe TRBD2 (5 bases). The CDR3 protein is CASSESTRVGEETQYF. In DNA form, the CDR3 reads TGCGCCAGCAGTGAGTCGACGAGGGTTGGGGAAGAGACCCAGTACTTC.